These 11 T cell receptor beta chains came from one sample sequenced in a study of cytomegalovirus exposure and HLA in healthy donors. PCR used 60 Vbeta primers and 13 Jbeta primers. Assay: immunoSEQ multiplex PCR; the TCRdb copy retains only in-frame clones and omits some. Seen in this sample are roughly 42,000 clones; the ten most common clones hold approximately 1.5%. The specimen sequenced was PBMCs. The receptors stem from a man under 40 in good health and CMV-seronegative.

The chain combines TRBV4-2 with TRBJ2-1; the D gene is possibly TRBD2 (6 bases). The germline V gene has CDR1 LGHNA and CDR2 YNFKEQ. The CDR3 sequence is 16 residues long. The germline V and J ends were trimmed by 4 bases and 1 base, with 14 bases remaining between them. The CDR3 region has the DNA TGTGCCAGCAGCCCCTCTGGCGGGAATTCCTACAATGAGCAGTTCTTC. It encodes CASSPSGGNSYNEQFF.

This chain connects TRBV6-5 to TRBJ1-5; 8 bases agree with TRBD1. There are 15 residues in the CDR3. J was trimmed by 0 bases and V by 6 bases; bases with no gene match: 4. Per germline, CDR1 MNHEY and CDR2 SVGAGI. CDR3 nucleotide sequence: TGTGCCAGCAGGCGGACAGGGCCTAGCAATCAGCCCCAGCATTTT. This translates into CASRRTGPSNQPQHF.

The chain carries TRBV5-1 and TRBJ2-3; 7 nucleotides agree with TRBD2. With 0 bases clipped from V and 5 bases from J, the junction kept 6 bases outside the gene matches. Germline V gives CDR1 SGHRS, CDR2 YFSETQ. The CDR3 runs to 15 residues. CDR3 sequence reads: CASSLESGGGDTQYF. CDR3 DNA sequence: TGCGCCAGCAGCTTGGAATCGGGAGGTGGAGATACGCAGTATTTT.

This chain uses TRBV10-3 with TRBJ1-6; 7 nucleotides line up with TRBD1. This CDR3 has 15 amino acids. In germline, CDR1 is ENHRY, CDR2 SYGVKD. J was trimmed by 7 bases and V by 6 bases; bases with no gene match: 9. As DNA, the CDR3 is TGTGCCATCAGCTCCGGGACAGATGGAAATTCACCCCTCCACTTT. The encoded protein is CAISSGTDGNSPLHF.

With respect to this clone: This sample also contains other DNA sequences that code for the same CDR3. V gene TRBV6-5 combines with J gene TRBJ1-6, with D uncertain. The CDR3 runs 15 residues. CDR1 and CDR2 from the germline V gene are MNHEY and SVGAGI. V was clipped by 6 bases and J by 7 bases, with 16 bases between them. CDR3 in DNA: TGTGCCAGCAGCCTGACTCTCGAAGGCAATTCACCCCTCCACTTT. Translated, it gives CASSLTLEGNSPLHF.

The J gene is TRBJ1-5, the V gene TRBV18, with D uncertain. The CDR3 has 15 amino acids. Germline-derived CDR1 and CDR2 are KGHSH and LQKENI. V shed 1 base and J shed 1 base, with 8 bases lying between them. The CDR3 region is CASSPLPGSNQPQHF. In nucleotides, the CDR3 is TGTGCCAGCTCACCACTCCCGGGAAGCAATCAGCCCCAGCATTTT.

The chain uses TRBV5-1 and TRBJ2-1; TRBD2 is a possible D gene (5 bases). Germline V gene lookup returns CDR1 SGHRS and CDR2 YFSETQ. The V end was cut by 4 bases, the J end by 10 bases, with 9 bases between. The length of the CDR3 is 11 residues. The CDR3 DNA reads TGCGCCAGCAGCCCGGGATACGAGCAGTTCTTC. The encoded protein is CASSPGYEQFF.

The chain is built from TRBV29-1 and TRBJ2-7, with 7 bases that match TRBD1. V lost 6 bases, J lost 5 bases, and 4 bases stayed unmatched. CDR3 size: 11 residues. The germline V gene encodes CDR1 SQVTM and CDR2 ANQGSEA. CDR3 coding DNA: TGCAGCGTCTACAGGGGAAACGAGCAGTACTTC. This gives the protein CSVYRGNEQYF.

This chain links TRBV30 with TRBJ2-1; the match to TRBD1 covers 7 bases. The CDR3 covers 15 residues. The germline CDR1 and CDR2 sequences are GTSNPN and SVGIG (reference sequence). Trimming took 0 bases from V and 9 from J; bases not matched to a gene: 11. The CDR3 spells CAWSVGQGVNVEQFF. DNA of the CDR3: TGTGCCTGGAGTGTGGGTCAGGGGGTGAACGTTGAGCAGTTCTTC.

This chain joins TRBV19 and TRBJ2-7, with 10 positions matching TRBD1. Germline-derived CDR1 and CDR2 are LNHDA and SQIVND (reference sequence). The CDR3 sequence is 15 residues long. V was pared by 7 bases and J by 2 bases, with 8 bases of the junction left unmatched. CDR3 amino acids: CASTLGQGIPYEQYF. The CDR3 DNA is TGTGCCAGTACCTTGGGACAGGGGATTCCCTACGAGCAGTACTTC. Together with reference TRBV19 and TRBJ2-7, the CDR3 gives the full variable domain: DGGITQSPKYLFRKEGQNVTLSCEQNLNHDAMYWYRQDPGQGLRLIYYSQIVNDFQKGDIAEGYSVSREKKESFPLTVTSAQKNPTAFYLCASTLGQGIPYEQYFGPGTRLTVT.

The chain is built from TRBV5-1 and TRBJ1-1, with 7 bases identical to TRBD1. This CDR3 has 14 residues. Germline assignment: CDR1 SGHRS and CDR2 YFSETQ. Trimming cost V 3 bases and J 4 bases; bases outside gene matches: 6. DNA for the CDR3: TGCGCCAGCAGCTGGAGACAGGGAGGCACTGAAGCTTTCTTT. Protein product: CASSWRQGGTEAFF.